A single sample gave rise to the 28 T cell receptor beta chains below, sequenced in a study of cytomegalovirus exposure and HLA in healthy donors. 13 Jbeta primers and 60 Vbeta primers were used for the PCR. Sequencing was performed with immunoSEQ multiplex PCR; in TCRdb, only in-frame clones are kept and a portion is missing. The sample has about 110,000 clones, under 85% seen once. Sequenced sample: PBMCs. The origin of the receptors is a man aged 25 to 40 in good health and CMV-seronegative.

The chain is built from TRBV7-2 and TRBJ1-4; maybe TRBD1 (6 bases). Between the trimmed V and J ends, which lost 5 bases and 2 bases, there was a span of 12 bases. Germline values: CDR1 SGHTA, CDR2 FQGNSA. CDR3 size: 15 residues. CDR3 coding DNA: TGTGCCAGCAGCCCCCAGGGGACGACTAATGAAAAACTGTTTTTT. It specifies CASSPQGTTNEKLFF.

V and J are TRBV27 and TRBJ1-5; D remains unclear. Germline assignment: CDR1 MNHEY and CDR2 SMNVEV (reference sequence). Trimming shortened V by 7 bases and J by 0 bases, and 7 bases separated the two germline ends. The CDR3 runs to 13 residues. The CDR3 DNA follows: TGTGCCAGCAAGAGGGATAGCAATCAGCCCCAGCATTTT. Amino acid sequence: CASKRDSNQPQHF.

The chain has TRBV7-2 and TRBJ1-2; 9 positions agree with TRBD1. Germline V gene sequence: CDR1 SGHTA, CDR2 FQGNSA. The CDR3 runs 16 residues. J lost 6 bases, V lost 8 bases, and 16 bases had no gene match. The CDR3 loop is CASERVGGQGRDGYTF. CDR3 in DNA: TGTGCCAGCGAAAGGGTGGGGGGACAGGGCCGCGATGGCTACACCTTC.

The chain couples TRBV29-1 to TRBJ2-7, with TRBD1 matching 8 bases. V shed 0 bases and J 1 base; nucleotides not matched to a gene: 5. Germline CDR1 and CDR2: SQVTM and ANQGSEA. The CDR3 spans 15 residues. The CDR3 region has the DNA TGCAGCGTTGAAGAATTGGGGACAGGTTCCTACGAGCAGTACTTC. Translation gives CSVEELGTGSYEQYF.

This clone occurred once. This chain uses TRBV5-4 with TRBJ2-2; D gene unclear. V gave up 0 bases and J gave up 1 base, with 4 bases separating them. This CDR3 is 14 amino acids long. Germline V lookup: CDR1 SGHNT, CDR2 YYREEE (reference sequence). CDR3 nucleotides: TGTGCCAGCAGCTTGGGACTGAACACCGGGGAGCTGTTTTTT. Translating it yields CASSLGLNTGELFF. The full variable domain, with the rest looked up from reference TRBV5-4 and TRBJ2-2, is ETGVTQSPTHLIKTRGQQVTLRCSSQSGHNTVSWYQQALGQGPQFIFQYYREEENGRGNFPPRFSGLQFPNYSSELNVNALELDDSALYLCASSLGLNTGELFFGEGSRLTVL.

V usage is TRBV27 and J usage is TRBJ2-7, with 11 bases matching TRBD1. Trimming removed 4 bases from V and 5 bases from J; junction bases left unmatched: 10. CDR1 is MNHEY and CDR2 is SMNVEV in the germline V gene (reference sequence). The CDR3 is 16 residues long. DNA for the CDR3: TGTGCCAGCAGTTCCGGGACAGGGGGAAGTTCCCACGAGCAGTACTTC. Protein sequence: CASSSGTGGSSHEQYF.

The chain is built from TRBV2 and TRBJ2-7; 7 bases map to TRBD1. The V segment lost 6 bases and the J segment 1 base; nucleotides outside the gene matches: 3. CDR3 length: 13 amino acids. Germline lookup yields CDR1 SNHLY and CDR2 FYNNEI. The CDR3 region has the DNA TGTGCCAGCAGCCGGGACAGATCCTACGAGCAGTACTTC. Protein product: CASSRDRSYEQYF.

This chain connects TRBV5-1 to TRBJ2-7; the D gene is possibly TRBD1 (6 bases). Trimming took off 4 bases at V and 3 bases at J, with 14 bases between the two ends. The germline V gene encodes CDR1 SGHRS and CDR2 YFSETQ. The CDR3 consists of 14 residues. As DNA, the CDR3 is TGCGCCAGCAGCAGTGACAGGAAACGCTACGAGCAGTACTTC. This codes for CASSSDRKRYEQYF.

Only a few counts were recorded for this clone. The rearrangement links TRBV5-6 to TRBJ1-3; D might be TRBD1 (6 bases). Germline V gene data show CDR1 as SGHDT and CDR2 as YYEEEE. The CDR3 is made up of 16 amino acids. V lost 4 bases and J 5 bases, leaving 19 bases between the germline ends. The CDR3: CASSDSSGQHRNTIYF. CDR3 in DNA: TGTGCCAGCAGCGATAGTTCAGGACAGCACAGAAACACCATATATTTT.

The table lists this clone with a few counts. This chain uses TRBV7-9 with TRBJ2-7, with D possibly matching TRBD2 (5 bases). V lost 2 bases, J lost 4 bases, and 6 bases lay in between. Germline V gene lookup returns CDR1 SEHNR and CDR2 FQNEAQ (reference sequence). The CDR3 is 12 amino acids. Written as DNA, the CDR3 is TGTGCCAGCAGCTTAAGGGAGTACGAGCAGTACTTC. Protein sequence: CASSLREYEQYF.

The chain links TRBV6-6 to TRBJ2-7; 9 bases fit TRBD1. Germline V gene sequence: CDR1 MNHNY, CDR2 SVGAGI (reference sequence). The CDR3 extends over 13 amino acids. V dropped 2 bases and J dropped 7; count of bases not matched to a gene: 3. The DNA for the CDR3 is TGTGCCAGCAGTTACGGACAGGGGAAGGAGCAGTACTTC. As protein: CASSYGQGKEQYF.

The rearrangement uses TRBV5-4 and TRBJ1-1, with D possibly matching TRBD1 (6 bases). Trimming pared 3 bases from V and 3 bases from J, leaving 12 bases between. CDR1 and CDR2 from the germline V gene are SGHNT and YYREEE (reference sequence). The CDR3 is made up of 14 amino acids. The CDR3 DNA is TGTGCCAGCAGCTCCCGGGACATGTACACTGAAGCTTTCTTT. Protein product: CASSSRDMYTEAFF. The full variable domain, its missing parts supplied by reference TRBV5-4 and TRBJ1-1, is ETGVTQSPTHLIKTRGQQVTLRCSSQSGHNTVSWYQQALGQGPQFIFQYYREEENGRGNFPPRFSGLQFPNYSSELNVNALELDDSALYLCASSSRDMYTEAFFGQGTRLTVV.

This clone was found once. V is TRBV6-5 and J is TRBJ2-7; 10 bases align to TRBD1. This CDR3 contains 15 residues. V gave up 5 bases and J gave up 2 bases; unmatched junction bases: 6. CDR1 MNHEY and CDR2 SVGAGI come from the germline V gene. In DNA form, the CDR3 reads TGTGCCAGCAGTACCCTCGGGACAGGGGCCTACGAGCAGTACTTC. Protein: CASSTLGTGAYEQYF.

V usage is TRBV9 and J usage is TRBJ2-7, with D tentatively TRBD1 (7 bases). Germline CDR1 reads SGDLS; CDR2 reads YYNGEE. The V and J ends lost 0 bases and 5 bases respectively, with 15 bases between them. This CDR3 is 15 amino acids long. DNA of the CDR3: TGTGCCAGCAGCGTAGACGGTCAGGGGGGAAACGAGCAGTACTTC. This codes for CASSVDGQGGNEQYF.

There are a few counts of this clone. V and J are TRBV4-3 and TRBJ1-2, with D unresolved. Germline V CDR1 and CDR2: LGHNA, YSLEER. CDR3 length: 15 amino acids. Trimming took off 0 bases at V and 0 bases at J, with 8 bases between the two ends. CDR3 bases: TGCGCCAGCAGCCAAGACAGGCAGTCTAACTATGGCTACACCTTC. The encoded protein is CASSQDRQSNYGYTF.

This rearrangement joins TRBV19 to TRBJ2-1; 10 nucleotides align to TRBD2. This CDR3 is built from 16 residues. Trimming removed 4 bases from V and 6 bases from J; junction bases left unmatched: 9. Germline V gene data show CDR1 as LNHDA and CDR2 as SQIVND (reference sequence). For the CDR3, the DNA is TGTGCCAGTAGTAAGGCAGGGACTAGCGTTGGCAATGAGCAGTTCTTC. This codes for CASSKAGTSVGNEQFF.

The chain combines TRBV30 with TRBJ1-3; perhaps TRBD1 as D (6 bases). CDR1 is GTSNPN and CDR2 is SVGIG in the germline V gene (reference sequence). The CDR3 consists of 12 residues. V gave up 5 bases and J gave up 2 bases, with 7 bases separating them. The CDR3, as DNA: TGTGCCTGGCAGGGGCCTGGAAACACCATATATTTT. It codes for CAWQGPGNTIYF.

The chain couples TRBV4-1 to TRBJ1-6; D call uncertain. Trimming stripped 0 bases from V and 10 bases from J, with 13 bases between. Germline CDR1 MGHRA, CDR2 YSYEKL. The CDR3 totals 15 residues. CDR3 nucleotide sequence: TGCGCCAGCAGCCAAGACCGAGGAGAGGGATCACCCCTCCACTTT. Translation gives CASSQDRGEGSPLHF.

V is TRBV6-6 and J is TRBJ1-4; 8 bases map to TRBD1. CDR3 length: 14 amino acids. Germline loops: CDR1 MNHNY, CDR2 SVGAGI (reference sequence). The V and J ends lost 8 bases and 7 bases, in that order; junction bases with no gene match: 9. CDR3 nucleotide sequence: TGTGCCAGCGGCACCAGGGGGCAGGGTGAAAAACTGTTTTTT. It codes for CASGTRGQGEKLFF.

The chain couples TRBV19 to TRBJ2-2; the match to TRBD1 covers 10 bases. V lost 2 bases to trimming and J lost 2 bases; unmatched junction nucleotides: 8. CDR1 and CDR2 from the germline V gene are LNHDA and SQIVND (reference sequence). This CDR3 has 18 amino acids. CDR3 sequence reads: CASSIMGDRGPNTGELFF. CDR3 nucleotides: TGTGCCAGTAGTATAATGGGGGACAGGGGCCCTAACACCGGGGAGCTGTTTTTT.

This rearrangement joins TRBV4-3 to TRBJ2-5; D not certain. The DNA end is a closer match to TRBJ2-7, so the J assignment may be wrong. The CDR3 runs 13 residues. CDR1 and CDR2 (germline): LGHNA, YSLEER. The CDR3 DNA follows: TGCGCCAGCAGCCAAAGTCTCCTCTCCGAGCAGTACTTC. It specifies CASSQSLLSEQYF.

The CDR3 loop is CASSSSGRANNEQFF. CDR3 DNA sequence: TGTGCCAGCTCATCTAGCGGGAGGGCGAACAATGAGCAGTTCTTC. The V gene is TRBV18, the J gene TRBJ2-1; 12 bases line up with TRBD2. Germline CDR1 reads KGHSH; CDR2 reads LQKENI. The ends lost 5 bases at V and 5 bases at J; junction bases unmatched: 4. The CDR3 extends over 15 amino acids.

This chain links TRBV19 with TRBJ1-6; possible D gene TRBD1, 6 bases. The CDR3 has 17 residues. In germline, CDR1 is LNHDA, CDR2 SQIVND (reference sequence). The V end was cut by 7 bases, the J end by 3 bases, with 19 bases between. The CDR3: CASTTAVGGRYNSPLHF. DNA for the CDR3: TGTGCCAGTACCACCGCCGTAGGGGGACGCTATAATTCACCCCTCCACTTT. The full variable domain, rest sourced from reference TRBV19 and TRBJ1-6, is DGGITQSPKYLFRKEGQNVTLSCEQNLNHDAMYWYRQDPGQGLRLIYYSQIVNDFQKGDIAEGYSVSREKKESFPLTVTSAQKNPTAFYLCASTTAVGGRYNSPLHFGNGTRLTVT.

The rearrangement uses TRBV9 and TRBJ2-7; TRBD2 aligns across 11 bases. With V trimmed by 2 bases and J by 3 bases, 4 bases remained unmatched. From germline, CDR1 is SGDLS and CDR2 YYNGEE. The CDR3 extends over 15 amino acids. CDR3 protein: CASSVTSGSFYEQYF. The CDR3 DNA reads TGTGCCAGCAGCGTCACTAGCGGGAGTTTCTACGAGCAGTACTTC.

This chain connects TRBV27 to TRBJ1-1; 7 bases are a match to TRBD1. Germline CDR1 reads MNHEY; CDR2 reads SMNVEV (reference sequence). The CDR3 has 15 amino acids. After removal of 2 bases from V and 2 bases from J, the junction contained 5 bases not matched to a gene. CDR3 bases: TGTGCCAGCAGTTTAACCCCAGGGGGAAACACTGAAGCTTTCTTT. Translating gives CASSLTPGGNTEAFF.

This rearrangement joins TRBV6-1 to TRBJ1-1; D perhaps matches TRBD1 (6 bases). This CDR3 has 15 residues. Trimming left V 6 bases short and J 4 bases short, with 18 bases between. CDR1 is MNHNS, CDR2 SASEGT, per germline. The CDR3 region is CASRHGGSAGTEAFF. The CDR3 nucleotides read TGTGCCAGCAGACATGGGGGCTCCGCGGGCACTGAAGCTTTCTTT.

The chain uses TRBV25-1 and TRBJ1-5; the match to TRBD1 covers 7 bases. With 3 bases clipped from V and 5 bases from J, the junction kept 7 bases outside the gene matches. Per the germline V gene, CDR1 is MGHDK and CDR2 is SYGVNS. The CDR3 consists of 15 residues. The CDR3 region has the DNA TGTGCCAGCAGTGACTTATCAGGGGGGCATCAGCCCCAGCATTTT. Translated, it gives CASSDLSGGHQPQHF.

The rearrangement joins TRBV2 to TRBJ1-2, with D possibly TRBD1 on 6 matching bases. Germline V lookup: CDR1 SNHLY, CDR2 FYNNEI. The CDR3 spans 14 residues. Trimming took 1 base from V and 4 from J, leaving 10 bases between them. CDR3 bases: TGTGCCAGCAGTGAAGACAGGGCGGCCTATGGCTACACCTTC. This encodes CASSEDRAAYGYTF.